The 20 T cell receptor beta chains given below trace back to one sample, sequenced in a study of blood T cell repertoires in COVID-19. The table came from immunoSEQ multiplex PCR; TCRdb's copy has only in-frame clones and leaves some out. The repertoire holds 290,000 or so clones, with around 87% as singletons. Material: peripheral blood. These receptors all come from a man aged 18 to 29 with active or convalescent COVID-19.

This chain links TRBV6-5 with TRBJ1-2; TRBD1 matches 12 bases. CDR1 is MNHEY and CDR2 is SVGAGI in the germline V gene. After removal of 7 bases from V and 6 bases from J, the junction contained 9 bases not matched to a gene. CDR3 length: 15 residues. CDR3 DNA: TGTGCCAGCACTCACAGGGGACAGGGGGCAAATGGCTACACCTTC. Its protein is CASTHRGQGANGYTF.

In its sample, this clone was seen once. The genes are TRBV27 and TRBJ1-4, with TRBD1 as a possible D gene (5 bases). The V end was cut by 3 bases, the J end by 0 bases, with 8 bases between. CDR3 length: 15 residues. Germline CDR1 and CDR2: MNHEY and SMNVEV (reference sequence). CDR3 in DNA: TGTGCCAGCAGTTTTGGGGCTGCAACTAATGAAAAACTGTTTTTT. Translating it yields CASSFGAATNEKLFF. The entire variable domain, with the rest obtained from reference TRBV27 and TRBJ1-4, is as follows: EAQVTQNPRYLITVTGKKLTVTCSQNMNHEYMSWYRQDPGLGLRQIYYSMNVEVTDKGDVPEGYKVSRKEKRNFPLILESPSPNQTSLYFCASSFGAATNEKLFFGSGTQLSVL.

The chain couples TRBV7-8 to TRBJ2-2; the match to TRBD2 covers 12 bases. CDR1 is SGHVS and CDR2 is FQNEAQ in the germline V gene. CDR3 size: 18 residues. V gave up 5 bases and J gave up 0 bases; unmatched junction bases: 7. The CDR3 nucleotides read TGTGCCAGCAGCCTTGGACTAGCGGGGCGCCCGAACACCGGGGAGCTGTTTTTT. This encodes CASSLGLAGRPNTGELFF.

This clone was seen only a few times. The J gene is TRBJ1-5, the V gene TRBV7-9; unclear D gene. The ends were cut back, 0 bases at V and 6 bases at J, with 3 bases in the middle. This CDR3 has 12 residues. CDR1 is SEHNR and CDR2 is FQNEAQ in the germline V gene (reference sequence). The CDR3 loop is CASSLAGQPQHF. In DNA, the CDR3 is TGTGCCAGCAGCTTAGCCGGTCAGCCCCAGCATTTT.

The rearrangement links TRBV5-1 to TRBJ2-1; TRBD2 agrees at 14 bases. CDR1 and CDR2 from the germline V gene are SGHRS and YFSETQ. V trimming: 4 bases; J trimming: 8 bases; junction bases outside the gene matches: 8. This CDR3 is built from 16 residues. The CDR3 protein is CASSKGLAGEVDEQFF. CDR3 in DNA: TGCGCCAGCAGCAAGGGACTAGCGGGGGAGGTTGATGAGCAGTTCTTC.

The chain couples TRBV19 to TRBJ2-3; 11 bases map to TRBD1. The V and J ends lost 1 base and 5 bases, in that order; junction bases with no gene match: 2. Germline assignment: CDR1 LNHDA and CDR2 SQIVND (reference sequence). The CDR3 runs to 15 residues. CDR3 sequence reads: CASSIVGTGGDTQYF. For the CDR3, the DNA is TGTGCCAGTAGTATAGTAGGGACAGGGGGAGATACGCAGTATTTT. The full variable domain, in which reference TRBV19 and TRBJ2-3 provide the parts outside the CDR3, is DGGITQSPKYLFRKEGQNVTLSCEQNLNHDAMYWYRQDPGQGLRLIYYSQIVNDFQKGDIAEGYSVSREKKESFPLTVTSAQKNPTAFYLCASSIVGTGGDTQYFGPGTRLTVL.

V and J are TRBV27 and TRBJ1-1; no reliable D call. Germline V lookup: CDR1 MNHEY, CDR2 SMNVEV (reference sequence). Trimming removed 2 bases at V and 8 bases at J, with 12 bases between. This CDR3 has 13 amino acids. CDR3: CASSLVNGREAFF. CDR3 nucleotides: TGTGCCAGCAGTTTAGTAAACGGTCGGGAAGCTTTCTTT.

The chain carries TRBV27 and TRBJ2-2; TRBD1 agrees at 8 bases. The ends lost 5 bases at V and 6 bases at J; junction bases unmatched: 8. The CDR3 is made up of 15 amino acids. Germline V gene data show CDR1 as MNHEY and CDR2 as SMNVEV (reference sequence). In DNA form, the CDR3 reads TGTGCCAGCAGTCCCATAACAGGGGGGCCCGGGGAGCTGTTTTTT. It translates to CASSPITGGPGELFF.

This chain uses TRBV10-3 with TRBJ2-5, with a possible D match to TRBD2 (6 bases). The CDR3 loop spans 13 amino acids. CDR1 ENHRY and CDR2 SYGVKD come from the germline V gene. The germline V and J ends were trimmed by 0 bases and 6 bases, with 8 bases remaining between them. CDR3 bases: TGTGCCATCAGTGAGTCACGGGGGAAGACCCAGTACTTC. Translation gives CAISESRGKTQYF.

The chain couples TRBV27 to TRBJ1-6, with no clear D. Germline lookup yields CDR1 MNHEY and CDR2 SMNVEV (reference sequence). The V end lost 2 bases, the J end lost 9 bases, and 11 bases lay between the germline ends. This CDR3 has 14 amino acids. CDR3 amino acids: CASSLIGVGSPLHF. In nucleotides, the CDR3 is TGTGCCAGCAGTTTAATCGGGGTCGGTTCACCCCTCCACTTT.

V is TRBV3-1 (or the pseudogene TRBV3-2) and J is TRBJ1-4, with D tentatively TRBD1 (5 bases). The germline V gene encodes CDR1 LGHDT and CDR2 YNNKEL (reference sequence). V lost 4 bases, J lost 8 bases, and 14 bases lay in between. The CDR3 is 14 residues long. The CDR3 reads CASSLGGEAEKLFF. CDR3 nucleotide sequence: TGTGCCAGCAGCCTCGGGGGGGAGGCAGAAAAACTGTTTTTT.

The V call is TRBV6-6, the J call TRBJ2-7; the D call may be TRBD1 or TRBD2 (6 bases each). CDR1 and CDR2 (germline): MNHNY, SVGAGI (reference sequence). This CDR3 region has 13 residues. Trimming cost V 6 bases and J 4 bases, with 13 bases left between them. The CDR3 nucleotides are TGTGCCAGCAGCTACAGGGACTGGTACGAGCAGTACTTC. This sequence encodes CASSYRDWYEQYF.

The rearrangement joins TRBV28 to TRBJ2-7; 7 nucleotides line up with TRBD2. V lost 6 bases and J lost 3; bases outside the gene matches: 8. The germline V gene encodes CDR1 MDHEN and CDR2 SYDVKM. The CDR3 contains 14 residues. The CDR3 is CASSPAGPLYEQYF. The DNA of the CDR3 is TGTGCCAGCAGCCCAGCGGGACCGCTCTACGAGCAGTACTTC.

The chain has TRBV18 and TRBJ1-1; 8 bases match TRBD1. The length of the CDR3 is 15 residues. V lost 3 bases to trimming and J lost 0 bases; unmatched junction nucleotides: 3. Germline CDR1 and CDR2: KGHSH and LQKENI. The CDR3 coding sequence is TGTGCCAGCTCACCCCAGGGGGCCCTGAACACTGAAGCTTTCTTT. Encoded protein: CASSPQGALNTEAFF.

The chain links TRBV7-7 to TRBJ2-7; 7 bases agree with TRBD1. Germline CDR1 reads SSHAT; CDR2 reads FNYEAQ (reference sequence). J gave up 6 bases and V 5 bases, and 7 bases lay outside the gene matches. The CDR3 sequence is 13 residues long. CDR3 bases: TGTGCCAGCAGCCATTGGGACAGTGGCGAGCAGTACTTC. This sequence encodes CASSHWDSGEQYF.

This CDR3 is CASRYRESYEQYF. The CDR3 nucleotides are TGCGCCAGCAGGTACAGGGAGTCGTACGAGCAGTACTTC. This sequence joins TRBV5-1 and TRBJ2-7, with TRBD1 as a possible D gene (6 bases). In germline, CDR1 is SGHRS, CDR2 YFSETQ. This CDR3 is 13 amino acids long. V was shortened by 5 bases and J by 4 bases, with 13 bases between the two germline ends.

This CDR3 is CASTRRDTPYEQYF. The CDR3 DNA reads TGTGCCAGCACTCGAAGAGACACCCCCTACGAGCAGTACTTC. The V gene is TRBV2, the J gene TRBJ2-7; no firm D call. This CDR3 region has 14 residues. Trimming removed 7 bases at V and 2 bases at J, with 15 bases between. CDR1 and CDR2 (germline): SNHLY, FYNNEI.

This chain uses TRBV4-1 with TRBJ2-1; possibly TRBD2 for D (6 bases). The CDR3 extends over 16 amino acids. Germline values: CDR1 MGHRA, CDR2 YSYEKL. Trimming shortened V by 0 bases and J by 10 bases, and 19 bases separated the two germline ends. CDR3 residues: CASSQEYFGRSVEQFF. As DNA, the CDR3 is TGCGCCAGCAGCCAAGAGTATTTCGGGAGATCGGTCGAGCAGTTCTTC.

The rearrangement links TRBV11-2 to TRBJ1-1, with TRBD1 matching 9 bases. From germline, CDR1 is SGHAT and CDR2 FQNNGV. V dropped 5 bases and J dropped 7; count of bases not matched to a gene: 14. CDR3 length equals 16 residues. The CDR3 loop reads CASSPREGQGRNEAFF. The CDR3 DNA follows: TGTGCCAGCAGCCCGCGGGAAGGACAGGGGAGGAATGAAGCTTTCTTT.

The rearrangement joins TRBV18 to TRBJ1-2; tentatively, D is TRBD1 (5 bases). The CDR3 spans 12 residues. Germline assignment: CDR1 KGHSH and CDR2 LQKENI. V gave up 3 bases and J gave up 7 bases, with 9 bases separating them. The CDR3 DNA follows: TGTGCCAGCTCACCTACCGGGGGTGGCTACACCTTC. Protein sequence: CASSPTGGGYTF.